The subject of this entry is one T cell receptor (beta chain). The sample holds other DNA sequences that translate to the same CDR3. The CDR3 has 14 amino acids. The ends were cut back, 5 bases at V and 2 bases at J, with 10 bases in the middle. Germline-derived CDR1 and CDR2 are MDHEN and SYDVKM. The sample originates from a study of shared clonotypes between healthy human individuals. As originally analysed: For the immunoSEQ data, sequences were junction-only without quality scores, so filtering differed. Profiling relied on immunoSEQ multiplex PCR, and the TCRdb table lists in-frame clones only, not all of them. The V and J calls and clone size come from that table; D and trimming were worked out from the DNA. In the table there are about 2.3 million clones, around 93% of which are singletons.

The V gene is TRBV28, the J gene TRBJ1-5, with D hard to call. The TCR was taken from a man younger than 30 in good health. Some clones in this sample may be carry-over from other donors' samples. Sequencing was carried out using naive CD4+ T cells from PBMCs. Sample subset: CD45RA+ positively selected. CDR3 protein: CASSPGLRNQPQHF. The DNA of the CDR3 is TGTGCCAGCAGTCCTGGACTGCGCAATCAGCCCCAGCATTTT.